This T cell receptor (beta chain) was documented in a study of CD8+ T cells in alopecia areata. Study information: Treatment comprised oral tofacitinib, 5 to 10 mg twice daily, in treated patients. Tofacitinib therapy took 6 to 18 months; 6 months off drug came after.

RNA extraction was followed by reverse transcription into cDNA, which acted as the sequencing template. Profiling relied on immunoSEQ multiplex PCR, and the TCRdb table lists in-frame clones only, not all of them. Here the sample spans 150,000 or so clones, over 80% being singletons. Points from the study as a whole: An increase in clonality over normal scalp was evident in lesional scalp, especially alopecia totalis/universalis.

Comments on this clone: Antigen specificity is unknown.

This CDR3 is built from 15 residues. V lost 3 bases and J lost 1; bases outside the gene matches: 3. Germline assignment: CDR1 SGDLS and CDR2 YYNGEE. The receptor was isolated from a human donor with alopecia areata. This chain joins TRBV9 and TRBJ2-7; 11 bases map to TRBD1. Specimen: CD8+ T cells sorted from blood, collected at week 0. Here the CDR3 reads CASSAGTGGSYEQYF. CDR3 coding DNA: TGTGCCAGCAGCGCCGGGACAGGGGGATCCTACGAGCAGTACTTC.